The TCR beta chain under discussion was sequenced for a study of blood T cell repertoires in COVID-19. This clone was observed a few times. In the source study's methods: Reference gene primers were amplified, and this amplification served to estimate nucleated cell counts. Assay used: immunoSEQ multiplex PCR; TCRdb lists only in-frame clones, some missing. V and J calls and clone size follow that table, whereas D and trimming were derived from the DNA. The sample lists about 360,000 clones, roughly 90% occurring once. The V gene lost 5 bases and the J gene lost 5 bases, with 15 bases spanning the gap. This CDR3 has 15 amino acids. CDR1 is SGHTA and CDR2 is FQGNSA in the germline V gene.

The V gene is TRBV7-2, the J gene TRBJ2-2; D possibly corresponds to TRBD1 (6 bases). This TCR was sampled from a woman aged 60 to 75 with COVID-19, enrolled during active disease. The specimen was peripheral blood. The CDR3 DNA reads as TGTGCCAGCAGCCCCGACAGGACGACGACCGGGGAGCTGTTTTTT. Its translation: CASSPDRTTTGELFF. Complete variable domain (other parts from reference TRBV7-2 and TRBJ2-2): GAGVSQSPSNKVTEKGKDVELRCDPISGHTALYWYRQSLGQGLEFLIYFQGNSAPDKSGLPSDRFSAERTGGSVSTLTIQRTQQEDSAVYLCASSPDRTTTGELFFGEGSRLTVL.